This TCR beta chain was sequenced in a study of blood T cells in healthy people across ages. On this clonotype itself: One junction end does not reproduce the germline sequence, and a read error may be involved.

The CDR3 is 14 amino acids. Per germline, CDR1 MDHEN and CDR2 SYDVKM. Together with a sample-barcoded 5' primer, a J-beta primer mix was included in a second PCR lasting roughly 6 to 12 cycles. TCRdb ran MiXCR on the 5' RACE reads and lists one entry per CDR3 protein. The data show more than 1,400,000 distinct CDR3 sequences, 42% seen once. The sequence was collected from a woman aged 18-30 years in good health. Sequencing was carried out using blood. The chain joins TRBV28 to TRBJ1-1, with TRBD1 as a possible D gene (5 bases). CDR3 amino acids: CASRETGTSTETFF. The CDR3, as DNA: TGTGCCAGCAGAGAAACAGGTACCAGCACTGAAACTTTCTTT.